The entry below gives a single T cell receptor (beta chain) sequence along with its context. The sample is drawn from a study of CD8+CD57+ T cells in acquired aplastic anemia. Across the study: Quantities of DNA derived from sorted CD4+ and CD8+ cells averaged approximately 3.5 ug. There were 10 million to 12 million reads, on average, for CD4+ cells from healthy donors.

Profiling of TCR beta VDJ combinations and CDR3 sequences used genomic DNA as template. TCRdb reprocessed the reads with MiXCR, giving one entry per CDR3 protein. Among 400,000 to 500,000 distinct CDR3 sequences listed, under 80% were seen once. The V end was cut by 1 base, the J end by 0 bases, with 6 bases between. Germline V gene data show CDR1 as SEHNR and CDR2 as FQNEAQ (reference sequence). The CDR3 sequence is 14 residues long. Sequencing was carried out using sorted CD4+, CD8+, or CD8+CD57+ T cells (not recorded which) from PBMCs. The rearrangement links TRBV7-9 to TRBJ2-5; no clear D gene. The receptor's source is a human donor in good health, serving as a control. The CDR3 spells CASSLDVYQETQYF. The CDR3 DNA follows: TGTGCCAGCAGCTTAGATGTGTACCAAGAGACCCAGTACTTC.